The 27 T cell receptor beta chains presented below share a single source sample, sequenced in a study of T cell clones after liver transplantation. TCRdb's copy holds only in-frame clones and misses some; the assay was immunoSEQ multiplex PCR. The table includes about 80,000 clones, roughly four fifths detected once. The sequenced sample was CD4+ T cells from blood, obtained approximately 45 months after liver transplant. Receptors were obtained from a human patient who received a liver transplant. Some T cells may have originated in the graft donor.

The CDR3 loop is CASGQTGSLDTQYF. The DNA of the CDR3 is TGCGCCAGCGGACAGACAGGGTCTTTAGATACGCAGTATTTT. The V gene is TRBV5-1, the J gene TRBJ2-3, with 7 bases matching TRBD1. CDR3 size: 14 residues. Germline assignment: CDR1 SGHRS and CDR2 YFSETQ. With 7 bases clipped from V and 5 bases from J, the junction kept 10 bases outside the gene matches.

For the CDR3, the DNA is TGCGCCAGCAGCTTGGGCACTAGGCGGAATGAGCAGTTCTTC. Translation: CASSLGTRRNEQFF. The chain has TRBV5-1 and TRBJ2-1; D perhaps matches TRBD2 (5 bases). Trimming took 0 bases from V and 7 from J, leaving 11 bases between them. Germline V gene lookup returns CDR1 SGHRS and CDR2 YFSETQ. The CDR3 spans 14 residues.

V usage is TRBV6-1 and J usage is TRBJ1-3; D possibly corresponds to TRBD1 (5 bases). Germline CDR1 and CDR2: MNHNS and SASEGT. The CDR3 totals 15 residues. Deletions cut 2 bases from V and 9 bases from J, with 17 bases between. Here the CDR3 reads CASSESRGRGGTIYF. Here the CDR3 DNA reads TGTGCCAGCAGTGAATCCCGGGGGAGGGGAGGCACCATATATTTT.

This clone has a single count. The V and J genes are TRBV6-5 and TRBJ2-7; D possibly corresponds to TRBD2 (6 bases). The CDR3 contains 14 residues. V was cut by 10 bases and J by 6 bases, with 22 bases left in between. Germline values: CDR1 MNHEY, CDR2 SVGAGI. CDR3 sequence (DNA): TGTGCCACCCGGTATACGGGACTCTCAACCGAGCAGTACTTC. Translation: CATRYTGLSTEQYF.

The chain couples TRBV4-3 to TRBJ2-3; 7 positions match TRBD1. J was trimmed by 0 bases and V by 4 bases; bases with no gene match: 4. Germline V gene sequence: CDR1 LGHNA, CDR2 YSLEER. The CDR3 totals 15 residues. Here the CDR3 reads CASSRGQISTDTQYF. CDR3 DNA: TGCGCCAGCAGCCGGGGACAGATAAGCACAGATACGCAGTATTTT.

V is TRBV14 and J is TRBJ1-2; D is unclear. The germline V gene has CDR1 SGHDN and CDR2 FVKESK. The CDR3 extends over 15 amino acids. The V end lost 4 bases, the J end lost 4 bases, and 16 bases lay between the germline ends. The CDR3 sequence: CASSPYGHSVYGYTF. CDR3 bases: TGTGCCAGCAGCCCCTACGGCCACAGTGTCTATGGCTACACCTTC.

The V and J genes are TRBV6-1 and TRBJ2-7, with 10 bases identical to TRBD1. Per germline, CDR1 MNHNS and CDR2 SASEGT. This CDR3 region has 14 residues. The V segment lost 8 bases and the J segment 6 bases; nucleotides outside the gene matches: 10. This CDR3 reads CASRRQGALREQYF. The CDR3 bases are TGTGCCAGCCGAAGACAGGGGGCCCTTCGCGAGCAGTACTTC.

The chain employs TRBV6-1 and TRBJ1-2; D is possibly TRBD1 (6 bases). The CDR3 loop spans 13 amino acids. V was pared by 6 bases and J by 8 bases, with 16 bases between. Germline V gene sequence: CDR1 MNHNS, CDR2 SASEGT. The CDR3 nucleotides are TGTGCCAGCAGCAACAGGGACGAGGGGGGCTACACCTTC. It codes for CASSNRDEGGYTF.

The chain carries TRBV29-1 and TRBJ2-3, with TRBD2 matching over 13 bases. Unmatched junction bases numbered 6, after V lost 4 bases and J lost 2 bases. CDR3 size: 16 residues. Germline V CDR1 and CDR2: SQVTM, ANQGSEA. The CDR3 sequence: CSVGGGLAGDTDTQYF. The CDR3 nucleotides are TGCAGCGTTGGGGGAGGACTAGCGGGAGACACAGATACGCAGTATTTT.

The genes are TRBV9 and TRBJ2-2; no reliable D call. The CDR3 sequence is 15 residues long. V lost 1 base, J lost 6 bases, and 13 bases lay in between. Germline lookup yields CDR1 SGDLS and CDR2 YYNGEE. CDR3 protein: CASSVNPQSSGELFF. CDR3 DNA sequence: TGTGCCAGCAGCGTAAACCCCCAGAGCTCCGGGGAGCTGTTTTTT.

This rearrangement joins TRBV28 to TRBJ2-2; TRBD2 matches 15 bases. Looked up from germline, CDR1 is MDHEN and CDR2 is SYDVKM. The CDR3 consists of 17 residues. The V gene end was trimmed by 4 bases and the J gene end by 6 bases; junction bases not matched to a gene: 6. The CDR3 nucleotides are TGTGCCAGCAGTTCGTGGGGACTAGCGGGAGGACCCGGGGAGCTGTTTTTT. Its translation is CASSSWGLAGGPGELFF. The whole variable domain, filled in from reference TRBV28 and TRBJ2-2, reads DVKVTQSSRYLVKRTGEKVFLECVQDMDHENMFWYRQDPGLGLRLIYFSYDVKMKEKGDIPEGYSVSREKKERFSLILESASTNQTSMYLCASSSWGLAGGPGELFFGEGSRLTVL.

The chain recombines TRBV11-3 with TRBJ2-1; tentatively, D is TRBD1 or TRBD2 (6 bases each). Trimming removed 5 bases at V and 8 bases at J, with 19 bases between. This CDR3 region has 15 residues. CDR1 is SGHNT and CDR2 is YENEEA in the germline V gene. CDR3 amino acids: CASSKRDKGRYEQFF. The CDR3 nucleotides read TGTGCCAGCAGCAAACGGGACAAGGGGAGGTATGAGCAGTTCTTC.

The chain combines TRBV2 with TRBJ1-2, with TRBD1 matching 7 bases. Germline V CDR1 and CDR2: SNHLY, FYNNEI. This CDR3 has 15 residues. The J segment lost 8 bases and the V segment lost 6 bases, leaving 15 bases of the junction unmatched. CDR3 nucleotide sequence: TGTGCCAGCAGGCCCTTTTCACAGGGGAGACGGGGCTACACCTTC. This gives the protein CASRPFSQGRRGYTF.

This clone was observed a few times. This CDR3 is CASSLRRVRGKLFF. Written as DNA, the CDR3 is TGTGCCAGCAGTTTACGCAGAGTCCGCGGAAAACTGTTTTTT. The gene calls are TRBV28 and TRBJ1-4; no clear D. This CDR3 is built from 14 residues. Deletions cut 2 bases from V and 10 bases from J, with 14 bases between. Germline V gene sequence: CDR1 MDHEN, CDR2 SYDVKM. Drawing the rest from reference TRBV28 and TRBJ1-4, the complete variable domain is DVKVTQSSRYLVKRTGEKVFLECVQDMDHENMFWYRQDPGLGLRLIYFSYDVKMKEKGDIPEGYSVSREKKERFSLILESASTNQTSMYLCASSLRRVRGKLFFGSGTQLSVL.

This clone occurred a few times. V and J are TRBV19 and TRBJ1-2; tentative D call: TRBD1 (5 bases). Looked up from germline, CDR1 is LNHDA and CDR2 is SQIVND (reference sequence). The CDR3 sequence is 13 residues long. V shed 6 bases and J shed 10 bases, with 18 bases lying between them. The CDR3 sequence is CASRPEQGLDYTF. DNA for the CDR3: TGTGCCAGTAGACCCGAGCAGGGTCTCGACTACACCTTC. The variable domain in full, with the rest retrieved from reference TRBV19 and TRBJ1-2, is DGGITQSPKYLFRKEGQNVTLSCEQNLNHDAMYWYRQDPGQGLRLIYYSQIVNDFQKGDIAEGYSVSREKKESFPLTVTSAQKNPTAFYLCASRPEQGLDYTFGSGTRLTVV.

The chain employs TRBV2 and TRBJ1-2; D gene unclear. Trimming left V 5 bases short and J 2 bases short, with 3 bases between. Per germline, CDR1 SNHLY and CDR2 FYNNEI. The CDR3 sequence is 11 residues long. CDR3 sequence (DNA): TGTGCCAGCAGTCAAAACTATGGCTACACCTTC. It is translated as CASSQNYGYTF. The variable domain in full, with the rest retrieved from reference TRBV2 and TRBJ1-2, is EPEVTQTPSHQVTQMGQEVILRCVPISNHLYFYWYRQILGQKVEFLVSFYNNEISEKSEIFDDQFSVERPDGSNFTLKIRSTKLEDSAMYFCASSQNYGYTFGSGTRLTVV.

On this clone: Relative to the germline gene, one junction end is altered; a read error may explain this. V is TRBV18 and J is TRBJ1-1, with D perhaps TRBD1 (5 bases). This CDR3 is 14 amino acids long. Germline V gene sequence: CDR1 KGHSH, CDR2 LQKENI. CDR3 protein: CASSPLDKNAEAFF. The CDR3 nucleotides read TGTGCCAGCTCACCCCTGGACAAGAACGCTGAAGCTTTCTTT.

The rearrangement joins TRBV7-2 to TRBJ2-1; 8 bases fit TRBD2. The germline V gene encodes CDR1 SGHTA and CDR2 FQGNSA. The CDR3 covers 14 residues. V shed 5 bases and J 6 bases; nucleotides not matched to a gene: 6. The CDR3 here is CASSVTGTSNEQFF. Here the CDR3 DNA reads TGTGCCAGCAGCGTGACCGGGACTAGCAATGAGCAGTTCTTC.

The chain employs TRBV27 and TRBJ2-1; either TRBD1 or TRBD2 may fit D (5 bases each). CDR1 is MNHEY and CDR2 is SMNVEV in the germline V gene (reference sequence). Trimming shortened V by 6 bases and J by 0 bases, and 12 bases separated the two germline ends. The CDR3 has 15 amino acids. CDR3 coding DNA: TGTGCCAGCAGGATGGGGACGATCTCCTACAATGAGCAGTTCTTC. Protein sequence: CASRMGTISYNEQFF.

The chain uses TRBV6-1 and TRBJ2-7, with 7 bases identical to TRBD2. The CDR3 is made up of 14 amino acids. After removal of 3 bases from V and 0 bases from J, the junction contained 2 bases not matched to a gene. Germline assignment: CDR1 MNHNS and CDR2 SASEGT. The CDR3 protein is CASSEGGSSYEQYF. The CDR3 DNA reads as TGTGCCAGCAGTGAGGGCGGGAGCTCCTACGAGCAGTACTTC.

This rearrangement joins TRBV6-5 to TRBJ2-2; D gene ambiguous. V was clipped by 8 bases and J by 7 bases, with 8 bases between them. CDR3 length: 11 amino acids. Per germline, CDR1 MNHEY and CDR2 SVGAGI. CDR3 sequence: CASGGLGELFF. The CDR3 DNA follows: TGTGCCAGCGGTGGTCTCGGGGAGCTGTTTTTT.

The V gene is TRBV28, the J gene TRBJ1-2; D is undetermined. The ends were cut back, 7 bases at V and 1 base at J, with 13 bases in the middle. The germline CDR1 and CDR2 sequences are MDHEN and SYDVKM. This CDR3 is built from 14 residues. CDR3 loop: CASKGRIINYGYTF. In DNA form, the CDR3 reads TGTGCCAGCAAAGGAAGAATAATTAACTATGGCTACACCTTC.

The chain combines TRBV5-6 with TRBJ1-4; D gene unclear. This CDR3 region has 15 residues. Germline CDR1 SGHDT, CDR2 YYEEEE. V lost 1 base and J lost 6, with 13 bases in between. CDR3 protein: CASSLWEPPYEKLFF. The CDR3 DNA reads TGTGCCAGCAGCTTGTGGGAACCGCCCTATGAAAAACTGTTTTTT.

This sequence joins TRBV19 and TRBJ1-1; 8 bases agree with TRBD1. The germline gives CDR1 LNHDA, CDR2 SQIVND (reference sequence). Germline trimming cut 7 bases from V and 10 bases from J; bases unmatched to any gene: 5. CDR3 length: 11 amino acids. The CDR3: CASTPGTGAFF. In nucleotides, the CDR3 is TGTGCCAGTACCCCGGGGACAGGAGCTTTCTTT. Drawing the rest from reference TRBV19 and TRBJ1-1, the complete variable domain is DGGITQSPKYLFRKEGQNVTLSCEQNLNHDAMYWYRQDPGQGLRLIYYSQIVNDFQKGDIAEGYSVSREKKESFPLTVTSAQKNPTAFYLCASTPGTGAFFGQGTRLTVV.

The rearrangement joins TRBV11-2 to TRBJ2-2; TRBD1 is a possible D gene (6 bases). Germline CDR1 is SGHAT and CDR2 is FQNNGV. Trimming took off 2 bases at V and 5 bases at J, with 12 bases between the two ends. This CDR3 is built from 15 residues. CDR3 nucleotides: TGTGCCAGCAGCTTAAGGGCAGGGGCGACCGGGGAGCTGTTTTTT. Its translation is CASSLRAGATGELFF.

The genes are TRBV30 and TRBJ2-2; tentative D call: TRBD2 (6 bases). The CDR3 covers 14 residues. V dropped 1 base and J dropped 5 bases, with 11 bases sitting between them. The germline V gene has CDR1 GTSNPN and CDR2 SVGIG (reference sequence). The CDR3 loop reads CAWSGGGPTGELFF. CDR3 in DNA: TGTGCCTGGAGTGGGGGAGGACCTACCGGGGAGCTGTTTTTT. Based on the CDR3 plus reference TRBV30 and TRBJ2-2, the full variable domain is SQTIHQWPATLVQPVGSPLSLECTVEGTSNPNLYWYRQAAGRGLQLLFYSVGIGQISSEVPQNLSASRPQDRQFILSSKKLLLSDSGFYLCAWSGGGPTGELFFGEGSRLTVL.

This sequence joins TRBV2 and TRBJ1-1, with a weak D call TRBD1 (6 bases). CDR3 length: 15 amino acids. Germline CDR1 reads SNHLY; CDR2 reads FYNNEI. Trimming left V 7 bases short and J 4 bases short, with 19 bases between. CDR3 residues: CASTRTGNVGTEAFF. The CDR3, as DNA: TGTGCCAGCACGAGAACAGGGAATGTGGGCACTGAAGCTTTCTTT.